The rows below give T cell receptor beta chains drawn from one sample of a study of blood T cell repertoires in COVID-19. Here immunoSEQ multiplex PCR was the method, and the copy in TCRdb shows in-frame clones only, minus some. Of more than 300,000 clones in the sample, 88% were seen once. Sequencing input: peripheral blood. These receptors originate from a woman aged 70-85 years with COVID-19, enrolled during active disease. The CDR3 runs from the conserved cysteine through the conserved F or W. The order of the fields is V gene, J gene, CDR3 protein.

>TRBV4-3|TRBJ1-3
CASSQGLGQIGNTIYF
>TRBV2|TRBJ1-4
CASGDRGLANEKLFF
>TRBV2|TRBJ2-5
CASRGTSFQETQYF
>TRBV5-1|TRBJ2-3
CASSLVSGGGDTQYF
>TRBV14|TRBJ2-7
CASSPGYEQYF
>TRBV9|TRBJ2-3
CASSVVGSLTDTQYF
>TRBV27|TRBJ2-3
CASSSTSGGYSTDTQYF
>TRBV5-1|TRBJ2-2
CASSLDRSTGELFF
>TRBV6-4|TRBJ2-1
CASSPGQGARNEQFF
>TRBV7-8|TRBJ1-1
CASSRHQGEAFF
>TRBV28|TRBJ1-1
CASSPGQGATEAFF
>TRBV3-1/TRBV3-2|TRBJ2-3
CASSQQAGDTDTQYF
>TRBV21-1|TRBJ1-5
CASSPRDRGLQNQPQHF
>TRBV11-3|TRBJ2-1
CASSPRGGNGEQFF
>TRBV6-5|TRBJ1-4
CASSNGGQTNEKLFF
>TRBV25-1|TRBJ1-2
CASSVAGTGDYGYTF
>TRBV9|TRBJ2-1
CASSVGGAGGKYEQFF
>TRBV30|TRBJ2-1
CAWSVPPGQGPRRFF
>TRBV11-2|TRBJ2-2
CASSPLRQGLNGELFF
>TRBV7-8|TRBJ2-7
CASRRHWDMGSEQYF